Shown below are 31 T cell receptor beta chains from a single sample sequenced in a study of blood T cells in healthy people across ages. A second about 7 to 12 cycle PCR used barcoded and J-beta primers. TCRdb recomputed calls from the 5' RACE reads with MiXCR, one row per CDR3 protein. The sample has over 500,000 distinct CDR3 sequences, about a quarter seen once. These data also featured in a second study, about T cells of mothers and their children.

Sequencing was done on a sample of blood. The receptors stem from a boy between 2 and 10 years old in good health.

The CDR3 nucleotides read TGTGCCAGCAGCAAGCGGGGCCCCAGAAGAGGGGGCCAAGAGACCCAGTACTTC. Protein product: CASSKRGPRRGGQETQYF. This chain uses TRBV21-1 with TRBJ2-5; the table's D call, TRBD1, has no DNA check behind it. TRBV21-1 is a documented pseudogene. This CDR3 contains 18 residues.

The rearrangement joins TRBV29-1 to TRBJ2-3, with D tentatively TRBD2 (6 bases). This CDR3 region has 13 residues. The germline CDR1 and CDR2 sequences are SQVTM and ANQGSEA. The V end was cut by 3 bases, the J end by 6 bases, with 13 bases between. CDR3 sequence reads: CSVEAGRRDTQYF. In nucleotides, the CDR3 is TGCAGCGTTGAGGCAGGGAGGCGGGATACGCAGTATTTT.

The CDR3 is CASRYQSPYEQFF. For the CDR3, the DNA is TGTGCCAGCAGATACCAATCGCCGTATGAGCAGTTCTTC. This chain uses TRBV6-2 or TRBV6-3 with TRBJ2-1, with no clear D. The CDR3 extends over 13 amino acids. Germline V gene sequence: CDR1 MNHEY, CDR2 SVGEGT. Trimming took 6 bases from V and 8 from J, leaving 14 bases between them.

The V gene is TRBV12-3 or TRBV12-4, the J gene TRBJ1-2; 10 nucleotides align to TRBD1. The CDR3 extends over 17 amino acids. The junction had 10 bases not matched to a gene; V was cut back by 6 bases and J by 0 bases. CDR3 coding DNA: TGTGCCAGCAGGAAAGGGACAGGGGATGCCTCTAACTATGGCTACACCTTC. Translation: CASRKGTGDASNYGYTF.

The rearrangement joins TRBV5-1 to TRBJ1-4; D is perhaps TRBD1 (5 bases). There are 15 residues in the CDR3. Germline loops: CDR1 SGHRS, CDR2 YFSETQ. Between the trimmed V and J ends, which lost 3 bases and 2 bases, there was a span of 11 bases. In DNA form, the CDR3 reads TGCGCCAGCAGCTCGGCGGGGCGGACTAATGAAAAACTGTTTTTT. Its protein is CASSSAGRTNEKLFF. The full variable domain, completed using reference TRBV5-1 and TRBJ1-4, is KAGVTQTPRYLIKTRGQQVTLSCSPISGHRSVSWYQQTPGQGLQFLFEYFSETQRNKGNFPGRFSGRQFSNSRSEMNVSTLELGDSALYLCASSSAGRTNEKLFFGSGTQLSVL.

This sequence joins TRBV7-8 and TRBJ2-5; 12 bases line up with TRBD1. With V trimmed by 4 bases and J by 5 bases, 8 bases remained unmatched. CDR1 and CDR2 from the germline V gene are SGHVS and FQNEAQ. The CDR3 is 16 residues long. CDR3 loop: CASSSSGTGGAETQYF. Written as DNA, the CDR3 is TGTGCCAGCAGCTCATCCGGGACAGGGGGCGCGGAGACCCAGTACTTC.

The table lists this clonotype with a few counts. The rearrangement uses TRBV5-1 and TRBJ2-7; a weak D match, TRBD1 (6 bases). The CDR3 is 14 residues long. Looked up from germline, CDR1 is SGHRS and CDR2 is YFSETQ. V lost 7 bases and J lost 5, with 19 bases in between. The CDR3 protein is CASYKDSPRDEQYF. In DNA, the CDR3 is TGCGCCAGCTATAAGGACAGCCCAAGAGACGAGCAGTACTTC.

This clonotype has just a few counts. The chain has TRBV3-1 and TRBJ1-1; TRBD1 aligns across 7 bases. With V trimmed by 6 bases and J by 0 bases, 4 bases remained unmatched. CDR1 and CDR2 from the germline V gene are LGHDT and YNNKEL (reference sequence). The CDR3 is 14 residues long. The CDR3 protein is CASRQTGLNTEAFF. CDR3 bases: TGTGCCAGCAGACAGACAGGGCTGAACACTGAAGCTTTCTTT.

This clonotype was picked up a small number of times. The genes are TRBV4-3 and TRBJ1-4; D unclear. V gave up 0 bases and J gave up 0 bases, with 17 bases separating them. The germline V gene encodes CDR1 LGHNA and CDR2 YSLEER. The CDR3 is made up of 19 amino acids. The CDR3 DNA reads as TGCGCCAGCAGCCAAGACCGTCAAATAACGGGTACAACTAATGAAAAACTGTTTTTT. It yields the protein CASSQDRQITGTTNEKLFF.

The DNA of the CDR3 is TGTGCCAGCAGTAAGGAGGACAGGGTTGCGGATACGCAGTATTTT. Its translation is CASSKEDRVADTQYF. The chain is built from TRBV2 and TRBJ2-3; TRBD1 aligns across 8 bases. In germline, CDR1 is SNHLY, CDR2 FYNNEI. V trimming: 5 bases; J trimming: 6 bases; junction bases outside the gene matches: 10. The CDR3 totals 15 residues.

This chain uses TRBV3-1 with TRBJ2-1, with 8 bases lining up with TRBD2. The length of the CDR3 is 13 residues. V was clipped by 5 bases and J by 12 bases; unmatched bases: 9. Germline CDR1 LGHDT, CDR2 YNNKEL (reference sequence). The CDR3: CASSESGGPLQFF. DNA for the CDR3: TGTGCCAGCAGCGAAAGCGGGGGCCCCTTGCAGTTCTTC.

The V and J genes are TRBV20-1 and TRBJ2-1; 8 positions agree with TRBD2. The junction had 14 bases not matched to a gene; V was cut back by 0 bases and J by 10 bases. The CDR3 is 16 residues long. CDR1 is DFQATT and CDR2 is SNEGSKA in the germline V gene (reference sequence). For the CDR3, the DNA is TGCAGTGCTAGAGATTTGGGACTAGGGCTTCCGTTCGAGCAGTTCTTC. This sequence encodes CSARDLGLGLPFEQFF.

This chain connects TRBV3-1 to TRBJ2-6; no clear D gene. V gave up 3 bases and J gave up 6 bases, with 15 bases separating them. This CDR3 has 16 residues. Germline V gene sequence: CDR1 LGHDT, CDR2 YNNKEL (reference sequence). CDR3 protein: CASSQAIALQANVLTF. CDR3 sequence (DNA): TGTGCCAGCAGCCAGGCCATCGCTCTACAGGCCAACGTCCTGACTTTC.

The V gene is TRBV7-6, the J gene TRBJ2-1, with D perhaps TRBD2 (7 bases). This CDR3 comprises 14 residues. Trimming cost V 4 bases and J 7 bases, with 14 bases left between them. From germline, CDR1 is SGHVS and CDR2 FNYEAQ. The CDR3 DNA reads as TGTGCCAGCAGCTCGGGGGGCAGTCTGAATGAGCAGTTCTTC. Its protein is CASSSGGSLNEQFF.

This clonotype has only a few counts. The chain is built from TRBV20-1 and TRBJ2-5; D is undetermined. Germline V lookup: CDR1 DFQATT, CDR2 SNEGSKA (reference sequence). This CDR3 has 13 amino acids. V was cut by 6 bases and J by 5 bases, with 16 bases left in between. CDR3 nucleotides: TGCAGTGCCGGGCATGGGATTGGGGAGACCCAGTACTTC. Amino acid sequence: CSAGHGIGETQYF.

The rearrangement links TRBV9 to TRBJ2-2; a possible D gene is TRBD2 (5 bases). With 0 bases removed from V and 2 bases from J, the gap between germline ends came to 14 bases. This CDR3 is built from 17 residues. CDR1 and CDR2 from the germline V gene are SGDLS and YYNGEE. CDR3 region: CASSVGRRHVNTGELFF. Written as DNA, the CDR3 is TGTGCCAGCAGCGTAGGGAGGAGACACGTTAACACCGGGGAGCTGTTTTTT.

This chain connects TRBV6-6 to TRBJ1-6; D is undetermined. V lost 2 bases and J 5 bases, leaving 10 bases between the germline ends. This CDR3 spans 15 amino acids. CDR1 and CDR2 from the germline V gene are MNHNY and SVGAGI (reference sequence). The CDR3 loop is CASSYGGGHNSPLHF. The CDR3 DNA follows: TGTGCCAGCAGTTACGGCGGAGGGCATAATTCACCCCTCCACTTT.

J is TRBJ1-4 and V is TRBV20-1; TRBD1 matches at 9 bases. Germline trimming cut 1 base from V and 8 bases from J; bases unmatched to any gene: 2. Per the germline V gene, CDR1 is DFQATT and CDR2 is SNEGSKA (reference sequence). This CDR3 comprises 13 residues. The CDR3: CSARGDRAEKLFF. The DNA for the CDR3 is TGCAGTGCTAGAGGGGACAGGGCGGAAAAACTGTTTTTT.

J is TRBJ2-5 and V is TRBV20-1; the D is unclear. This CDR3 has 11 residues. V lost 0 bases and J 5 bases, leaving 4 bases between the germline ends. Germline lookup yields CDR1 DFQATT and CDR2 SNEGSKA (reference sequence). CDR3 sequence reads: CSARDGETQYF. CDR3 nucleotide sequence: TGCAGTGCTAGAGATGGGGAGACCCAGTACTTC.

This clonotype was seen more than once but under ten times. The rearrangement links TRBV21-1 to TRBJ2-6; TRBD1 was called by the table and not checked on the DNA. TRBV21-1 counts as a pseudogene. This CDR3 has 16 amino acids. This CDR3 is CASSKTRQTGANVLTF. As DNA, the CDR3 is TGTGCCAGCAGCAAAACCCGACAGACTGGGGCCAACGTCCTGACTTTC.

Many counts were recorded for this clonotype. This chain connects TRBV5-1 to TRBJ2-6; no clear D. The germline V gene encodes CDR1 SGHRS and CDR2 YFSETQ. Trimming removed 4 bases at V and 0 bases at J, with 8 bases between. CDR3 length: 15 amino acids. The CDR3 sequence: CASSPGNSGANVLTF. CDR3 sequence (DNA): TGCGCCAGCAGCCCGGGTAACTCTGGGGCCAACGTCCTGACTTTC.

This clonotype has just a few counts. The chain uses TRBV12-3 or TRBV12-4 and TRBJ2-7; 10 bases match TRBD2. V gave up 8 bases and J gave up 6 bases; unmatched junction bases: 4. The CDR3 spans 12 residues. The CDR3 nucleotides read TGTGCCAGCCGGTCTAGCGGGGGCGAGCAGTACTTC. This encodes CASRSSGGEQYF.

This chain joins TRBV20-1 and TRBJ2-7, with 8 bases fitting TRBD2. Trimming removed 3 bases from V and 3 bases from J; junction bases left unmatched: 7. Germline-derived CDR1 and CDR2 are DFQATT and SNEGSKA (reference sequence). The CDR3 runs 14 residues. CDR3 in DNA: TGCAGTGCTAGCGTCACTAGCGGTAGCTACGAGCAGTACTTC. Translation gives CSASVTSGSYEQYF.

The sample holds a few counts of this clonotype. The chain carries TRBV29-1 and TRBJ2-1; no clear D. The CDR3 is made up of 15 amino acids. Germline V gene sequence: CDR1 SQVTM, CDR2 ANQGSEA. V was shortened by 7 bases and J by 6 bases, with 22 bases between the two germline ends. The CDR3, as DNA: TGCAGCGGGTCGGAGATCCTTTCAGGACCCAATGAGCAGTTCTTC. Protein product: CSGSEILSGPNEQFF.

In this sample, this clonotype turned up a few times. The genes are TRBV30 and TRBJ2-5; D gene ambiguous. CDR3 size: 14 residues. V was pared by 2 bases and J by 5 bases, with 15 bases between. CDR1 is GTSNPN and CDR2 is SVGIG in the germline V gene (reference sequence). The CDR3 loop reads CAWSWGLAGETQYF. CDR3 bases: TGTGCCTGGAGTTGGGGTCTTGCCGGGGAGACCCAGTACTTC.

This clonotype was seen a few times. J is TRBJ1-4 and V is TRBV11-2; TRBD1 agrees at 7 bases. The germline gives CDR1 SGHAT, CDR2 FQNNGV. This CDR3 is built from 16 residues. J was trimmed by 0 bases and V by 3 bases; bases with no gene match: 4. For the CDR3, the DNA is TGTGCCAGCAGCTTCGACAGGGAGGCAACTAATGAAAAACTGTTTTTT. Translated, it gives CASSFDREATNEKLFF.

A note on this clonotype: A junction end diverges from the germline sequence, so it may reflect a read error. The chain employs TRBV6-5 and TRBJ1-4; D perhaps matches TRBD1 (6 bases). The CDR3 consists of 15 residues. Germline V gene sequence: CDR1 MNHEY, CDR2 SVGAGI. CDR3 nucleotides: TGTGCCAGCAGCTACTCGGGGGCAGCTAATGAAAAACTGTTTTTT. Its protein is CASSYSGAANEKLFF.

The chain couples TRBV24-1 to TRBJ2-3, with TRBD1 matching over 7 bases. This CDR3 is built from 16 residues. V shed 0 bases and J 7 bases; nucleotides not matched to a gene: 9. Germline loops: CDR1 KGHDR, CDR2 SFDVKD. The CDR3 is CATSDLLGGNPNTQYF. DNA for the CDR3: TGTGCCACCAGTGATTTGTTAGGGGGCAATCCAAATACGCAGTATTTT.

The chain is built from TRBV20-1 and TRBJ1-2, with D perhaps TRBD1 (5 bases). CDR3 length: 13 amino acids. Trimming removed 2 bases from V and 4 bases from J, with 11 bases in between. Germline lookup yields CDR1 DFQATT and CDR2 SNEGSKA (reference sequence). The CDR3 nucleotides are TGCAGTGCTAGACGGCAGGGAGCCTATGGCTACACCTTC. This sequence encodes CSARRQGAYGYTF.

This sequence joins TRBV20-1 and TRBJ2-5, with D perhaps given as TRBD1 or TRBD2 (5 bases each). CDR3 length: 17 amino acids. The germline gives CDR1 DFQATT, CDR2 SNEGSKA (reference sequence). The V and J ends lost 2 bases and 5 bases respectively, with 24 bases between them. This CDR3 reads CSARPPPGRRVGETQYF. The CDR3 nucleotides read TGCAGTGCTAGACCCCCTCCGGGACGTCGGGTAGGGGAGACCCAGTACTTC.

The chain combines TRBV5-1 with TRBJ2-7; D possibly corresponds to TRBD1 (6 bases). Trimming pared 3 bases from V and 0 bases from J, leaving 10 bases between. This CDR3 comprises 14 residues. In germline, CDR1 is SGHRS, CDR2 YFSETQ. The CDR3 protein is CASSWLGASYEQYF. CDR3 DNA: TGCGCCAGCAGCTGGCTGGGGGCCTCCTACGAGCAGTACTTC.